This paragraph covers one T cell receptor beta chain sequence. This sample is drawn from a study of beta chain features in type 1 diabetes. Germline V lookup: CDR1 SGHVS, CDR2 FNYEAQ. The CDR3 extends over 18 amino acids. With 0 bases clipped from V and 0 bases from J, the junction kept 7 bases outside the gene matches. The entirety of the isolated RNA underwent reverse transcription, so expressed TCRB transcripts were sequenced. Only in-frame clones appear in the TCRdb table, and some are missing; sequencing was by immunoSEQ multiplex PCR. The sample carries roughly 250,000 clones, about 9.3% recorded once.

The V gene is TRBV7-6, the J gene TRBJ2-1; 8 positions agree with TRBD2. Sequenced sample: naive CD4+ T cells from blood. The receptor comes from a woman aged 18-29 years in good health. The DNA of the CDR3 is TGTGCCAGCAGCTTAGCGCGGGGTAGCGGGGACTCCTACAATGAGCAGTTCTTC. It translates to CASSLARGSGDSYNEQFF.